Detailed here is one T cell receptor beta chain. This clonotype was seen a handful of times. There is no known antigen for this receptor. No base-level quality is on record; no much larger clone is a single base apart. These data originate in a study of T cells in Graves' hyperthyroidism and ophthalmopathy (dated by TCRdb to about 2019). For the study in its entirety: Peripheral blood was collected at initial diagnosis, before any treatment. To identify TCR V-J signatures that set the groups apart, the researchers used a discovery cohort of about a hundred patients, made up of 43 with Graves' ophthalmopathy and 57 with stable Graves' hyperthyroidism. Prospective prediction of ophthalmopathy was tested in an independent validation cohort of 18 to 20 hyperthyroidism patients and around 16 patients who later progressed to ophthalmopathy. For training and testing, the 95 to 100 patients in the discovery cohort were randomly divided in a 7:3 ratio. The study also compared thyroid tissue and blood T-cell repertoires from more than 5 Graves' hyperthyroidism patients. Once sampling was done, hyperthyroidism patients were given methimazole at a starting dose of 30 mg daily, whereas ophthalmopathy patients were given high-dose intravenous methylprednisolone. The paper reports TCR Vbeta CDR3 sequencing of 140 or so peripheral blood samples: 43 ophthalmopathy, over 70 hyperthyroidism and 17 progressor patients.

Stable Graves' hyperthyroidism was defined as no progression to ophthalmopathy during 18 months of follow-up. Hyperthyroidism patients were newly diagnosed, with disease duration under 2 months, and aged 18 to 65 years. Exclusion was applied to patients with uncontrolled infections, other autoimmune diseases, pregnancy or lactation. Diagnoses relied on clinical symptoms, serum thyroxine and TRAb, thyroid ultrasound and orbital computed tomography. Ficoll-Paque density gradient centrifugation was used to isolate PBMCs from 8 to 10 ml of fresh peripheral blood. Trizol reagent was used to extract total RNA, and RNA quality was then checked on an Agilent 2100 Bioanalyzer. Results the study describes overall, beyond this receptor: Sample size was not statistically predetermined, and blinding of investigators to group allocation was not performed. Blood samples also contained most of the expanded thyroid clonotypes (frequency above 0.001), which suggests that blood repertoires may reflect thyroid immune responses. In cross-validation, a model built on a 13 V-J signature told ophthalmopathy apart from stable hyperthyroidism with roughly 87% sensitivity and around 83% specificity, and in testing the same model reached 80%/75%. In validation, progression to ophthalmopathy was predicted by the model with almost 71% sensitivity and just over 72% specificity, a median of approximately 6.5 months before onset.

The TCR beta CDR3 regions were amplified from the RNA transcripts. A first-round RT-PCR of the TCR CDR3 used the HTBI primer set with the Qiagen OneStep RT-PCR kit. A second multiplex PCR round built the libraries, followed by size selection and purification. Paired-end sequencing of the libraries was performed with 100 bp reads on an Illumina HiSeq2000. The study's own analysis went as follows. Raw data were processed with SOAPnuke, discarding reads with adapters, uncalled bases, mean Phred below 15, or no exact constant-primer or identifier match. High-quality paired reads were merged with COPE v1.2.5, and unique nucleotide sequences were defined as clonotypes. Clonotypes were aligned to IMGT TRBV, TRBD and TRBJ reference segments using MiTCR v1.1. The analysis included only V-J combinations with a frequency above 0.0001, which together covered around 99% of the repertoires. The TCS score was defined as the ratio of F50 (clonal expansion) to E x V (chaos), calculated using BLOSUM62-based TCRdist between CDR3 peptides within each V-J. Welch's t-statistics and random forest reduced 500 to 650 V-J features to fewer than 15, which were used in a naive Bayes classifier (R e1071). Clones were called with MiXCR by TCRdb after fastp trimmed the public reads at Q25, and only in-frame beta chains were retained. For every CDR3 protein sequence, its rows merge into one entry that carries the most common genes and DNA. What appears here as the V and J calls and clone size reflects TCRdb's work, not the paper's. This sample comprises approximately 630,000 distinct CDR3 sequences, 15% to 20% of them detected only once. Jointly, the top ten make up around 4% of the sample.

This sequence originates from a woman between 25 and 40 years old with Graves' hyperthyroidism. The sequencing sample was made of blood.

The CDR3 region reads CATSRDRGGYNEQFF. The nucleotide sequence is given as TGTGCCACCAGCAGAGATCGCGGGGGATACAATGAGCAGTTCTTC. The sequence links TRBV15 to TRBJ2-1, and TRBD2 matches 7 of the central bases. The germline V gene (reference sequence) sets CDR1 to LNHNV and CDR2 to YYDKDF. The CDR3 numbers 15 residues from cysteine through phenylalanine. Only the CDR3 portion is preserved as DNA: 45 bases, with reading frame beginning at the first base. Trimming takes 0 bases off V and 4 bases off J; junction bases not matched to a gene: 3.